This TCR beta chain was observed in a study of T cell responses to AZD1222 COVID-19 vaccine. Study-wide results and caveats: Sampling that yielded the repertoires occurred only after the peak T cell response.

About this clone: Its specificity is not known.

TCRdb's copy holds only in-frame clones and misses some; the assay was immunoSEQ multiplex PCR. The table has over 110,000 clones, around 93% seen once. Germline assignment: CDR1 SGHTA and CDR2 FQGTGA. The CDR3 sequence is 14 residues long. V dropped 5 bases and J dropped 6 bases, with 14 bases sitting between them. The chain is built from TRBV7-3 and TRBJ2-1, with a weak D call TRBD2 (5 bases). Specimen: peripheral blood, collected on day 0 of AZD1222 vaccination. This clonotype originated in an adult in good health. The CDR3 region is CASSPQRSSNEQFF. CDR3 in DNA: TGTGCCAGCAGCCCCCAGCGGAGCAGCAATGAGCAGTTCTTC. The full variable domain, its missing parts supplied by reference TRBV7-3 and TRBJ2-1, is GAGVSQTPSNKVTEKGKYVELRCDPISGHTALYWYRQSLGQGPEFLIYFQGTGAADDSGLPNDRFFAVRPEGSVSTLKIQRTERGDSAVYLCASSPQRSSNEQFFGPGTRLTVL.